What follows describes a single TCR beta chain. The data were produced by immunoSEQ multiplex PCR, yet TCRdb's version contains in-frame clones alone and is incomplete. The repertoire holds some 120,000 clones, with 88% as singletons. The CDR3 is 13 residues long. Germline assignment: CDR1 SGHRS and CDR2 YFSETQ. After removal of 8 bases from V and 6 bases from J, the junction contained 8 bases not matched to a gene. The sample comes from a study of control samples from healthy donors and cancer patients. The V call is TRBV5-1, the J call TRBJ1-5; 7 nucleotides align to TRBD1. The sample taken for sequencing was blood. This clonotype originated in a woman between 70 and 85 years old in good health. The CDR3 loop is CASGDRVGQPQHF. DNA of the CDR3: TGCGCCAGTGGAGACAGGGTAGGTCAGCCCCAGCATTTT.